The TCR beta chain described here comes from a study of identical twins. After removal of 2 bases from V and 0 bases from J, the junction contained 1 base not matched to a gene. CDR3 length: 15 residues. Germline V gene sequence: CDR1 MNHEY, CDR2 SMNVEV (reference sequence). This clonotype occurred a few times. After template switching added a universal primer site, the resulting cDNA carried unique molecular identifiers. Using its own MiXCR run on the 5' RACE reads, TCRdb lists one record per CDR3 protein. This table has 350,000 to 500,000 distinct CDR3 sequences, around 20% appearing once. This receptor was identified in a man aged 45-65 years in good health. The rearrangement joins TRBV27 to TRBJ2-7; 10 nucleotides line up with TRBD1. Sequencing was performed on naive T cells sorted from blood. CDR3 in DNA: TGTGCCAGCAGTTTAGGGACAGGGGACTCCTACGAGCAGTACTTC. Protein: CASSLGTGDSYEQYF.